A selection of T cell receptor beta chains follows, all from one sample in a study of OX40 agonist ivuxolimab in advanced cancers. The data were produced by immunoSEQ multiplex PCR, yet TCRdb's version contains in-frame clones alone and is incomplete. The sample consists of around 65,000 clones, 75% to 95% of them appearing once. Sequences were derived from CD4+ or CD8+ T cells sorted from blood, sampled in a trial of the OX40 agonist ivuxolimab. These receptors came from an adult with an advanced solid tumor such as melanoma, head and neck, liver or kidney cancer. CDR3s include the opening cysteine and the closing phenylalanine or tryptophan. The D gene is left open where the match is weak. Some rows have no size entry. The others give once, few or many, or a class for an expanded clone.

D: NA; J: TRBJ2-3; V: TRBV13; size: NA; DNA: TGTGCCAGCAACCTCAGGGGAGAGCGGGGTACGCAGTATTTT; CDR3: CASNLRGERGTQYF
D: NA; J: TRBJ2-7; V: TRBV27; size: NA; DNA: TGTGCCAGCAGTTGGGGGCCCCGGTACGAGCAGTACTTC; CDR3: CASSWGPRYEQYF
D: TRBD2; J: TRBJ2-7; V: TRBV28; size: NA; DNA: TGTGCCAGCAGTTTATTGTGGGGCGGGAGCACCTACGAGCAGTACTTC; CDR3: CASSLLWGGSTYEQYF
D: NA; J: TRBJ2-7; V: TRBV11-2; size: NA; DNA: TGTGCCAGCAGCGGAGCGGGTGTCGCCTCCTACGAGCAGTACTTC; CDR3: CASSGAGVASYEQYF
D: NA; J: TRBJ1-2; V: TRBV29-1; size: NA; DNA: TGCAGCGTTGAGACAGGAGCCCGGCGCTATGGCTACACCTTC; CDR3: CSVETGARRYGYTF
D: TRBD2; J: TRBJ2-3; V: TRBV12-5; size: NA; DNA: TGTGCTAGTGGTTTGGTAATGGGACTAGCGGGGCAGACAACGCAGTATTTT; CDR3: CASGLVMGLAGQTTQYF
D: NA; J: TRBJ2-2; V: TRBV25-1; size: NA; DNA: TGTGCCAGCAGTGCCGGCCCGTACACCGGGGAGCTGTTTTTT; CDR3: CASSAGPYTGELFF
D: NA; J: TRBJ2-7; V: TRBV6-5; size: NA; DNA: TGTGCCAGCAGCCAGCCGGACGTCCCCTACGAGCAGTACTTC; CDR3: CASSQPDVPYEQYF
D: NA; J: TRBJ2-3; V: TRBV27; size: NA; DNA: TGTGCCAGCATGCAGGGAGCCTATCAGTATTTT; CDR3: CASMQGAYQYF
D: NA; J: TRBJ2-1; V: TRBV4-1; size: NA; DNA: TGCGCCAGCAGCCAGGCGGGTAGTCTGTACAATGAGCAGTTCTTC; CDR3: CASSQAGSLYNEQFF
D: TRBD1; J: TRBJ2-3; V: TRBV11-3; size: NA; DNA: TGTGCCAGCAGCTCCTACACAGGGGCCCTTACAGATACGCAGTATTTT; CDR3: CASSSYTGALTDTQYF
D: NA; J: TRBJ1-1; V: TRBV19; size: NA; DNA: TGTGCCAGTAGCCCGCCGTGGGGGATGAACACTGAAGCTTTCTTT; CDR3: CASSPPWGMNTEAFF
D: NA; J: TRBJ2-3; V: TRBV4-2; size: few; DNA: TGTGCCAGCAGCCAAGAACGAGATACGCAGTATTTT; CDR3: CASSQERDTQYF
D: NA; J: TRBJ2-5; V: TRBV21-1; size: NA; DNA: TGTGCCAGCACCACTAAGGGACTAGCGGGAGTTCGGGAGACCCAGTACTTC; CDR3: CASTTKGLAGVRETQYF
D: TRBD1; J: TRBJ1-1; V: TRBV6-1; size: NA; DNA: TGTGCCAGTCTAGGGGACAGTTGGGGCACTGAAGCTTTCTTT; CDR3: CASLGDSWGTEAFF
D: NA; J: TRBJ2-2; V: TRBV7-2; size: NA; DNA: TGTGCCAGCAGCTTGATCCCGATAAACGCGAACACCGGGGAGCTGTTTTTT; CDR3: CASSLIPINANTGELFF
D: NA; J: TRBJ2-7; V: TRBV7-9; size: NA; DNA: TGTGCCAGCAGCGCCCTCCCCGACGAGCAGTACTTC; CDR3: CASSALPDEQYF
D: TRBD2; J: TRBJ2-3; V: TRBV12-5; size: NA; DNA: TGTGCTAGTGGCCCCTGGGCGGGAGGGACGGACGATACGCAGTATTTT; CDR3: CASGPWAGGTDDTQYF
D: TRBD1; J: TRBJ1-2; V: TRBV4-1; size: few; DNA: TGCGCCAGCACCCCGGGACAGGGTATTCGTGGCTACACCTTC; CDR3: CASTPGQGIRGYTF
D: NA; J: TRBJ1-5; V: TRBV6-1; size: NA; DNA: TGTGCCAGCAGTGAAGCCCCCAGGTTCTTCTCTAGCAATCAGCCCCAGCATTTT; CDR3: CASSEAPRFFSSNQPQHF
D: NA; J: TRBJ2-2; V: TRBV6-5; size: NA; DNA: TGTGCCAGCAGTCCACGGACGGTGAACACCGGGGAGCTGTTTTTT; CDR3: CASSPRTVNTGELFF
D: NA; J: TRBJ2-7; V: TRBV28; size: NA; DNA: TGTGCCAGCAGTTTATTTGGGGTGACCTACGAGCAGTACTTC; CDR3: CASSLFGVTYEQYF
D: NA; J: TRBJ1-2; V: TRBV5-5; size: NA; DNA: TGTGCCAGCAGCTTGGGATCGAACTATGGCTACACCTTC; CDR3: CASSLGSNYGYTF
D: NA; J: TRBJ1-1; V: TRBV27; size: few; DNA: TGTGCCAGCAGAACACCGGGCCAGCACCGAGAAGCTTTCTTT; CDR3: CASRTPGQHREAFF
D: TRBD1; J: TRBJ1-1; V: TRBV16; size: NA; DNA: TGTGCCAGCAGCCAACCGGACAGGGGAATGACTGAAGCTTTCTTT; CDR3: CASSQPDRGMTEAFF
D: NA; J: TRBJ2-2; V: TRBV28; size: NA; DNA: TGTGCCAGCAACCAGGACAGTATCGTCGGCGGCGCCGGGGAGCTGTTTTTT; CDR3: CASNQDSIVGGAGELFF
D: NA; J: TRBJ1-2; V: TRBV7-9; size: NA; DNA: TGTGCCAGCAGCTTCGGAAGGAACTATGGCTACACCTTC; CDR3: CASSFGRNYGYTF
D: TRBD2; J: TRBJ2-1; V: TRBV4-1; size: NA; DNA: TGCGCCAGCAGCCCGACTAGCGCGAGCTCCTACAATGAGCAGTTCTTC; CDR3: CASSPTSASSYNEQFF
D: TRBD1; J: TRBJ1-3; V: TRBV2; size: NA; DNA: TGTGCCAGCACGAGGGACAGTCCGAGAATTTCTGGAAACACCATATATTTT; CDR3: CASTRDSPRISGNTIYF
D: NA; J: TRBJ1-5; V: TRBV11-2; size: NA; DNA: TGTGCCAGCAGCGGGTCCCGGGGCCCGGGACAGCCCCAGCATTTT; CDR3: CASSGSRGPGQPQHF
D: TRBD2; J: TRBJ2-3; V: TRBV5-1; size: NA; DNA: TGCGCCAGCAGCTCCCGGCTAGCGGGAGCGACAGATACGCAGTATTTT; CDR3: CASSSRLAGATDTQYF
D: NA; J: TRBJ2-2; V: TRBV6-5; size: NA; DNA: TGTGCCAGCAGTTACGGGGGGACCGGGGAGCTGTTTTTT; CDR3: CASSYGGTGELFF
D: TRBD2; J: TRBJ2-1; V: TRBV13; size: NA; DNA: TGTGCCAGCAGCCCCGGACTAGCGGCTTACAATGAGCAGTTCTTC; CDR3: CASSPGLAAYNEQFF
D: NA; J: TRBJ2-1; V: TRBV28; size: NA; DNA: TGTGCCAGCAGTGTGGACGGGTACAATGAGCAGTTCTTC; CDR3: CASSVDGYNEQFF
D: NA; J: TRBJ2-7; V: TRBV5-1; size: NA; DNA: TGCGCCAGCAGCTTGGCTTGGGCCTCCTCCTACGAGCAGTACTTC; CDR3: CASSLAWASSYEQYF
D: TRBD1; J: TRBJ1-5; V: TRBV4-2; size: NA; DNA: TGTGCCAGCAGCCAAGATGATCGAGGGGGCGGTCAGCCCCAGCATTTT; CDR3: CASSQDDRGGGQPQHF
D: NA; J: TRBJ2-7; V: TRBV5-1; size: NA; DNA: TGCGCCAGCAGCTTGGCCGGGTGGGACGGGAGCACCTACGAGCAGTACTTC; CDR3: CASSLAGWDGSTYEQYF
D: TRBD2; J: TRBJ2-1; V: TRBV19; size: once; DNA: TGTGCCACCGCTTGGACTAGCGGGAGGCAGGCCTACAATGAGCAGTTCTTC; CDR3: CATAWTSGRQAYNEQFF
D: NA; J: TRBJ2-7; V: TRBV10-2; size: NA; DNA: TGCGCCAGCAGTGACCCAGGTTTAGGGTTGATCTACGAGCAGTACTTC; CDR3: CASSDPGLGLIYEQYF